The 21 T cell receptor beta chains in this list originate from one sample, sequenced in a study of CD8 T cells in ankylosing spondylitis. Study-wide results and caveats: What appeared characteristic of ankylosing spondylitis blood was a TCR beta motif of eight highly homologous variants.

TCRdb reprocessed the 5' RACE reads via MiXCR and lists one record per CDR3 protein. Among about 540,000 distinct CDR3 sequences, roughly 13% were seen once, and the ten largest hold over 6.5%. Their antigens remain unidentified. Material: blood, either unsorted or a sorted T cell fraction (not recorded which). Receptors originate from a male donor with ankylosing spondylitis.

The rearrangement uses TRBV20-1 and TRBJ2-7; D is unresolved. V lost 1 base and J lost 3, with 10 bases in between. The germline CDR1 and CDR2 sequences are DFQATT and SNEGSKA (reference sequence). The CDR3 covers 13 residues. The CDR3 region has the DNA TGCAGTGCTAGAGGGCCATACAGCTACGAGCAGTACGTC. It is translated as CSARGPYSYEQYV.

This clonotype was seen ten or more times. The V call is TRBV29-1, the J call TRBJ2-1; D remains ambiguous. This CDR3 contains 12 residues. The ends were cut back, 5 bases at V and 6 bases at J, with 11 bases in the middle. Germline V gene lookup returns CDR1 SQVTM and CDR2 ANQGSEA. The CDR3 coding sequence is TGCAGCGTTCACGGACCAAGCAATGAGCAGTTCTTC. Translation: CSVHGPSNEQFF.

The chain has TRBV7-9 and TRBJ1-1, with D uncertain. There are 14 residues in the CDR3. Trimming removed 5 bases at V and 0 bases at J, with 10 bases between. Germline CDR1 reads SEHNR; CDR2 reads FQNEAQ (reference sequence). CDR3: CASSVRHLNTEAFF. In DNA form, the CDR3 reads TGTGCCAGCAGCGTCAGACACCTGAACACTGAAGCTTTCTTT.

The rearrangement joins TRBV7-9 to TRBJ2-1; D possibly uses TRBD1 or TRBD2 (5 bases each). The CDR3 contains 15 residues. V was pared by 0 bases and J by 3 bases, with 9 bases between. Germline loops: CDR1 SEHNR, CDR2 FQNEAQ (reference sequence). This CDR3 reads CASSLAGTIYNEQFF. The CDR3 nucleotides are TGTGCCAGCAGCTTAGCGGGGACCATCTACAATGAGCAGTTCTTC. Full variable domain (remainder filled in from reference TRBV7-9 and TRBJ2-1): DTGVSQNPRHKITKRGQNVTFRCDPISEHNRLYWYRQTLGQGPEFLTYFQNEAQLEKSRLLSDRFSAERPKGSFSTLEIQRTEQGDSAMYLCASSLAGTIYNEQFFGPGTRLTVL.

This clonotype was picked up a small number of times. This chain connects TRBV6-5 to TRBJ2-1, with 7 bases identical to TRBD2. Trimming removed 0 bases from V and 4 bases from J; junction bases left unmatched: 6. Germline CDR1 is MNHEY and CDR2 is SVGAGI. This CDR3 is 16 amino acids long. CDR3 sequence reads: CASSYSYSGGYNEQFF. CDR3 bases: TGTGCCAGCAGTTACTCGTACTCCGGGGGGTACAATGAGCAGTTCTTC.

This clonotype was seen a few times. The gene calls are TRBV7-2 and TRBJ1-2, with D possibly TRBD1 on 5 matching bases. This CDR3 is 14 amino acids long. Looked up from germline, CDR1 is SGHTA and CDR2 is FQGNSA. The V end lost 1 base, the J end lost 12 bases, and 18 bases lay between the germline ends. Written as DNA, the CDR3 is TGTGCCAGCAGCTTAGGAGCAGGGCTACTGGCCCACACCTTC. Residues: CASSLGAGLLAHTF.

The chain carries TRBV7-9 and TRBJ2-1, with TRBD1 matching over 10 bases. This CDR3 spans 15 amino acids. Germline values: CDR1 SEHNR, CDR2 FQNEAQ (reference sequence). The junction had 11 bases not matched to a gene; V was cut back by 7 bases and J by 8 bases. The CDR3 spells CASTPGGQGRDEQFF. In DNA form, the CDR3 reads TGTGCCAGCACCCCTGGGGGACAGGGGCGGGATGAGCAGTTCTTC.

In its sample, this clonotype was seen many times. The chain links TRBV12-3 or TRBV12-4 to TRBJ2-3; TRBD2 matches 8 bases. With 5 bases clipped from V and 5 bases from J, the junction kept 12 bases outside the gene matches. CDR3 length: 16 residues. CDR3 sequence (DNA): TGTGCCAGCAGTCCTCGCTTCGGGGGGGCTGGAGATACGCAGTATTTT. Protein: CASSPRFGGAGDTQYF.

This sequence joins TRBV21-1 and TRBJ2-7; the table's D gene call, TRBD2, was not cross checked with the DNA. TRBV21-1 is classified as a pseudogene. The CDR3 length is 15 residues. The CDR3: CASSKKLAGDYEQYV. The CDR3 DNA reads TGTGCCAGCAGCAAAAAGCTAGCGGGAGACTACGAGCAGTACGTC.

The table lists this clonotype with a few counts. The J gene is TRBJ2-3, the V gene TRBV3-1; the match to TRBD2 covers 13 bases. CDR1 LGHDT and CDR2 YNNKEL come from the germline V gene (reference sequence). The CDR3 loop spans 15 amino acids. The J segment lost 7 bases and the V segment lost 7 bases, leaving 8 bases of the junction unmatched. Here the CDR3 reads CASTTVGLAGHTQYF. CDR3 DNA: TGTGCCAGCACCACTGTGGGACTAGCGGGACATACGCAGTATTTT.

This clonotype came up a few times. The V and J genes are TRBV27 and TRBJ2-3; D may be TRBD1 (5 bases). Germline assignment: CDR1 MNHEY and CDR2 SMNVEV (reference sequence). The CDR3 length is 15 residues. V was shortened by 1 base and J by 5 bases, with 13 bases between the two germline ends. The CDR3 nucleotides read TGTGCCAGCAGTTTATGGGCCAGGGTGGAAGATACGCAGTATTTT. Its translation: CASSLWARVEDTQYF.

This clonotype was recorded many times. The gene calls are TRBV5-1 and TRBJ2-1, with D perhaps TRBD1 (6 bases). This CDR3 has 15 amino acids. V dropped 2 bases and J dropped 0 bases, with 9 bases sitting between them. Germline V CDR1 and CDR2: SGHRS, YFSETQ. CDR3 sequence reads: CASSFDRSSYNEQFF. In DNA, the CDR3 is TGCGCCAGCAGCTTCGACAGGAGCTCCTACAATGAGCAGTTCTTC. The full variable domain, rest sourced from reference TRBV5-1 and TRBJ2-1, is KAGVTQTPRYLIKTRGQQVTLSCSPISGHRSVSWYQQTPGQGLQFLFEYFSETQRNKGNFPGRFSGRQFSNSRSEMNVSTLELGDSALYLCASSFDRSSYNEQFFGPGTRLTVL.

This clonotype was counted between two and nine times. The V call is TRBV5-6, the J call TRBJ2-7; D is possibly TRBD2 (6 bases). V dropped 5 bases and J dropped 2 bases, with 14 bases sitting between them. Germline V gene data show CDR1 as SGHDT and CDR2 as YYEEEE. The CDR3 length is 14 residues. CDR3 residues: CASRRSGPTYEQYF. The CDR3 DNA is TGTGCCAGCAGACGAAGCGGGCCGACCTACGAGCAGTACTTC.

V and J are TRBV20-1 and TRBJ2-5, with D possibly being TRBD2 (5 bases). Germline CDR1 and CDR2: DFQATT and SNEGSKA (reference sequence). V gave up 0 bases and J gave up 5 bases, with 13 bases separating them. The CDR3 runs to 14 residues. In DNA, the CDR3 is TGCAGTGCTAGAGATCGTGGAGGCTCCGAGACCCAGTACTTC. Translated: CSARDRGGSETQYF.

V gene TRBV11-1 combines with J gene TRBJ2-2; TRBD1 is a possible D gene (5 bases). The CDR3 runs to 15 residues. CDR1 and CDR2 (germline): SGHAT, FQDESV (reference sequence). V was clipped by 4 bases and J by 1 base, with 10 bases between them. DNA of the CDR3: TGTGCCAGCAGCTGGAACAGGCTGAACACCGGGGAGCTGTTTTTT. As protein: CASSWNRLNTGELFF.

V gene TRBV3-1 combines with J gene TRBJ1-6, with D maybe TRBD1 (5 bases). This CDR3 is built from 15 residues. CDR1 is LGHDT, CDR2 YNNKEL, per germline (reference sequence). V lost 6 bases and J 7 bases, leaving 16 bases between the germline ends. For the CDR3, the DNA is TGTGCCAGCAGTTATAAGGGACTGCCAAATTCACCCCTCCACTTT. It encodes CASSYKGLPNSPLHF. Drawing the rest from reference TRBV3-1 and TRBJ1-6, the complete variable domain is DTAVSQTPKYLVTQMGNDKSIKCEQNLGHDTMYWYKQDSKKFLKIMFSYNNKELIINETVPNRFSPKSPDKAHLNLHINSLELGDSAVYFCASSYKGLPNSPLHFGNGTRLTVT.

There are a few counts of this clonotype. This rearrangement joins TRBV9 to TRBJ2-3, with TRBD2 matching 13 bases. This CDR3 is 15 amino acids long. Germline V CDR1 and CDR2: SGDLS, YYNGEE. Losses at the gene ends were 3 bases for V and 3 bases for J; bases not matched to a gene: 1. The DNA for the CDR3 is TGTGCCAGCAGCGGGGGACTAGCGGGGACAGATACGCAGTATTTT. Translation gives CASSGGLAGTDTQYF.

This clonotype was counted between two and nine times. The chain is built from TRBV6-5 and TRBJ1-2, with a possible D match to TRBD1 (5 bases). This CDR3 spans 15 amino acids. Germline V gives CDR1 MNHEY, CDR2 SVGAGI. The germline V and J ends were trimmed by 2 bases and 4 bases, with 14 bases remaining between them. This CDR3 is CASSYTPGPSYGYTF. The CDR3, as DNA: TGTGCCAGCAGTTACACCCCGGGACCTTCCTATGGCTACACCTTC.

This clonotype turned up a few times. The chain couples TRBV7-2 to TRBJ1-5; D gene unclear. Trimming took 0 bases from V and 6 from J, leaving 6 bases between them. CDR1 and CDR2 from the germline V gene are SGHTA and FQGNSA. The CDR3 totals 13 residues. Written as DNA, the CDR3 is TGTGCCAGCAGCTTAGCCTCGGGTCAGCCCCAGCATTTT. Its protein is CASSLASGQPQHF. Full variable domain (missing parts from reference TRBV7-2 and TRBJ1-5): GAGVSQSPSNKVTEKGKDVELRCDPISGHTALYWYRQSLGQGLEFLIYFQGNSAPDKSGLPSDRFSAERTGGSVSTLTIQRTQQEDSAVYLCASSLASGQPQHFGDGTRLSIL.

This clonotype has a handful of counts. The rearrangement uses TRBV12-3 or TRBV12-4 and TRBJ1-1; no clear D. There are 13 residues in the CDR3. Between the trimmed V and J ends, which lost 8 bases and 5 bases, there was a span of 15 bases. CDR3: CASRLGGGTEAFF. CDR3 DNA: TGTGCCAGCCGACTGGGTGGCGGGACTGAAGCTTTCTTT.

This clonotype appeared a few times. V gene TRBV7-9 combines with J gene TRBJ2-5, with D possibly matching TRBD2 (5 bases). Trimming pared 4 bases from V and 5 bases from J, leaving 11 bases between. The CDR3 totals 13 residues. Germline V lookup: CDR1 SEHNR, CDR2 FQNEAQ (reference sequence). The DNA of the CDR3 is TGTGCCAGCAGCTCAAGGGCGGGTGAGACCCAGTACTTC. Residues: CASSSRAGETQYF. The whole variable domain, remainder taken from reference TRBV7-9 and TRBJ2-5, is DTGVSQNPRHKITKRGQNVTFRCDPISEHNRLYWYRQTLGQGPEFLTYFQNEAQLEKSRLLSDRFSAERPKGSFSTLEIQRTEQGDSAMYLCASSSRAGETQYFGPGTRLLVL.